Following are 30 T cell receptor beta chains from one sample sequenced in a study of cytomegalovirus exposure and HLA in healthy donors. With 60 Vbeta and 13 Jbeta primers, the PCR was carried out. Profiling relied on immunoSEQ multiplex PCR, and the TCRdb table lists in-frame clones only, not all of them. The sample records approximately 170,000 clones, roughly 80% being singletons. Sequencing was carried out using PBMCs. These receptors were obtained from a man between 18 and 29 years old in good health and CMV-seropositive.

V and J are TRBV19 and TRBJ2-1; TRBD2 matches at 8 bases. After removal of 6 bases from V and 7 bases from J, the junction contained 5 bases not matched to a gene. The CDR3 covers 13 residues. CDR1 is LNHDA and CDR2 is SQIVND in the germline V gene (reference sequence). The CDR3 reads CASSGTSKNEQFF. The CDR3 DNA is TGTGCCAGTAGCGGGACTAGTAAGAATGAGCAGTTCTTC.

This rearrangement joins TRBV12-5 to TRBJ1-1; D unresolved. Trimming shortened V by 7 bases and J by 1 base, and 13 bases separated the two germline ends. CDR1 is LGHNT, CDR2 FRNRAP, per germline. The CDR3 contains 14 residues. CDR3 sequence (DNA): TGTGCTAGTGACCCCGGGTTGAGGAACACTGAAGCTTTCTTT. Translating it yields CASDPGLRNTEAFF.

This clone was seen once. The rearrangement joins TRBV7-3 to TRBJ1-1; no definite D call. V gave up 2 bases and J gave up 1 base, with 11 bases separating them. There are 15 residues in the CDR3. Germline values: CDR1 SGHTA, CDR2 FQGTGA. The CDR3 DNA reads TGTGCCAGCAGCTTACAGTCCCAGGCGAACACTGAAGCTTTCTTT. Its translation is CASSLQSQANTEAFF.

The chain employs TRBV7-2 and TRBJ1-1; a weak D match, TRBD1 (5 bases). Germline V gene data show CDR1 as SGHTA and CDR2 as FQGNSA. This CDR3 comprises 14 residues. V dropped 2 bases and J dropped 1 base, with 8 bases sitting between them. The CDR3 sequence is CASSLWGGNTEAFF. CDR3 nucleotides: TGTGCCAGCAGCTTATGGGGCGGGAACACTGAAGCTTTCTTT.

This chain links TRBV11-1 with TRBJ2-3; tentatively, D is TRBD1 (6 bases). Trimming took 3 bases from V and 3 from J, leaving 25 bases between them. Germline V gene lookup returns CDR1 SGHAT and CDR2 FQDESV (reference sequence). This CDR3 contains 19 residues. CDR3 loop: CASSFRQVQPATPTDTQYF. The CDR3 nucleotides are TGTGCCAGCAGCTTCCGACAGGTTCAACCCGCAACCCCAACAGATACGCAGTATTTT.

The J gene is TRBJ1-5, the V gene TRBV28; perhaps TRBD1 as D (5 bases). The CDR3 contains 14 residues. V shed 9 bases and J shed 0 bases, with 12 bases lying between them. Germline values: CDR1 MDHEN, CDR2 SYDVKM. The CDR3 DNA follows: TGTGCCAGTACAGGAGAGTATAGCAATCAGCCCCAGCATTTT. Protein product: CASTGEYSNQPQHF.

The V and J genes are TRBV9 and TRBJ2-1; D remains ambiguous. Trimming took off 2 bases at V and 0 bases at J, with 18 bases between the two ends. CDR1 is SGDLS and CDR2 is YYNGEE in the germline V gene. The CDR3 spans 18 residues. As DNA, the CDR3 is TGTGCCAGCAGCGTGACCGGGTCCTTCCTCAGCTCCTACAATGAGCAGTTCTTC. Protein: CASSVTGSFLSSYNEQFF.

This clone appeared a few times. Other DNA sequences from this sample encode an identical CDR3 as well. V usage is TRBV2 and J usage is TRBJ1-1; TRBD1 is a possible D gene (5 bases). Germline V gives CDR1 SNHLY, CDR2 FYNNEI. The CDR3 consists of 13 residues. Trimming shortened V by 6 bases and J by 1 base, and 9 bases separated the two germline ends. DNA of the CDR3: TGTGCCAGCAGCGTACAGGCGAACACTGAAGCTTTCTTT. Translating it yields CASSVQANTEAFF.

The chain recombines TRBV9 with TRBJ1-1; D might be TRBD1 (5 bases). The V end was cut by 1 base, the J end by 8 bases, with 12 bases between. The CDR3 is 13 residues long. CDR1 and CDR2 (germline): SGDLS, YYNGEE. This CDR3 reads CASSVQGAGEAFF. In DNA form, the CDR3 reads TGTGCCAGCAGCGTACAAGGGGCCGGGGAAGCTTTCTTT. Drawing the rest from reference TRBV9 and TRBJ1-1, the complete variable domain is DSGVTQTPKHLITATGQRVTLRCSPRSGDLSVYWYQQSLDQGLQFLIQYYNGEERAKGNILERFSAQQFPDLHSELNLSSLELGDSALYFCASSVQGAGEAFFGQGTRLTVV.

The CDR3 bases are TGTGCCAGCAGCCAAGAGGGTAGGGGAGGCTACACCTTC. Encoded protein: CASSQEGRGGYTF. The chain is built from TRBV14 and TRBJ1-2, with D tentatively TRBD1 (5 bases). Germline loops: CDR1 SGHDN, CDR2 FVKESK. The CDR3 spans 13 residues. V was clipped by 0 bases and J by 8 bases, with 10 bases between them.

The J gene is TRBJ1-3, the V gene TRBV7-2; D call uncertain. The J call may be faulty, since TRBJ2-2 better matches the DNA end. The CDR3 contains 12 residues. Germline CDR1 is SGHTA and CDR2 is FQGNSA. The CDR3 region is CASSFLTGELFF. The CDR3 nucleotides read TGTGCCAGCAGCTTTCTCACCGGGGAGCTGTTTTTT.

The rearrangement links TRBV19 to TRBJ1-5, with 7 bases matching TRBD1. Germline trimming cut 8 bases from V and 6 bases from J; bases unmatched to any gene: 7. There are 13 residues in the CDR3. CDR1 is LNHDA and CDR2 is SQIVND in the germline V gene (reference sequence). CDR3 residues: CASARQGGQPQHF. The CDR3 DNA is TGTGCCAGTGCACGACAGGGCGGTCAGCCCCAGCATTTT.

Only a few counts were recorded for this clone. J is TRBJ1-2 and V is TRBV9; 7 bases fit TRBD1. The CDR3 has 15 residues. J gave up 5 bases and V 3 bases, and 10 bases lay outside the gene matches. Per the germline V gene, CDR1 is SGDLS and CDR2 is YYNGEE. The CDR3 spells CASSGEVGQPYGYTF. As DNA, the CDR3 is TGTGCCAGCAGCGGCGAAGTGGGACAGCCGTATGGCTACACCTTC.

This clone has only a few counts. Written as DNA, the CDR3 is TGTGCCAGCAGCAGCCCGGCGGGACTAACCAACAATGAGCAGTTCTTC. As protein: CASSSPAGLTNNEQFF. The chain recombines TRBV4-2 with TRBJ2-1, with TRBD2 matching over 7 bases. The CDR3 spans 16 residues. With 5 bases clipped from V and 5 bases from J, the junction kept 12 bases outside the gene matches. Per germline, CDR1 LGHNA and CDR2 YNFKEQ.

The V gene is TRBV6-6, the J gene TRBJ1-2; D is unclear. The CDR3 consists of 14 residues. CDR1 is MNHNY and CDR2 is SVGAGI in the germline V gene (reference sequence). V was cut by 2 bases and J by 1 base, with 8 bases left in between. The CDR3 loop reads CASSYPRNNYGYTF. DNA of the CDR3: TGTGCCAGCAGTTACCCCAGGAATAACTATGGCTACACCTTC.

This clone was counted between two and nine times. V usage is TRBV30 and J usage is TRBJ2-1, with 12 bases aligning to TRBD2. With 3 bases clipped from V and 3 bases from J, the junction kept 6 bases outside the gene matches. The length of the CDR3 is 16 residues. CDR1 is GTSNPN and CDR2 is SVGIG in the germline V gene (reference sequence). The chain's CDR3 is CAWSDPGLAGYNEQFF. The CDR3 DNA sequence: TGTGCCTGGAGCGATCCGGGACTAGCGGGCTACAATGAGCAGTTCTTC.

The chain employs TRBV27 and TRBJ2-7, with 9 bases lining up with TRBD2. The germline V gene has CDR1 MNHEY and CDR2 SMNVEV (reference sequence). The CDR3 covers 15 residues. J was trimmed by 3 bases and V by 6 bases; bases with no gene match: 9. The CDR3 DNA is TGTGCCAGCAGCCCTCTTAGCGGGGGAGACTACGAGCAGTACTTC. Translated, it gives CASSPLSGGDYEQYF.

With respect to this clone: At one boundary the junction diverges from the germline segment, which might be a read error. Other DNA variants within this sample encode the same CDR3. The rearrangement joins TRBV28 to TRBJ2-2; D perhaps matches TRBD2 (6 bases). This CDR3 spans 16 amino acids. The germline CDR1 and CDR2 sequences are MDHEN and SYDVKM. The CDR3 region is CASSLSGLFGVGELFF. CDR3 nucleotides: TGCGCCAGCAGTTTATCGGGACTTTTCGGGGTCGGGGAGCTGTTTTTT.

This chain connects TRBV7-6 to TRBJ1-1; D is perhaps TRBD1 (5 bases). CDR3 size: 13 residues. The V gene's germline CDR1 is SGHVS and CDR2 FNYEAQ. With 3 bases removed from V and 5 bases from J, the gap between germline ends came to 10 bases. The CDR3, as DNA: TGTGCCAGCAGCTTGGGGGAGGGTACTGAAGCTTTCTTT. It yields the protein CASSLGEGTEAFF.

The chain links TRBV5-6 to TRBJ1-3; no firm D call. With 0 bases removed from V and 0 bases from J, the gap between germline ends came to 10 bases. This CDR3 contains 16 residues. The germline V gene has CDR1 SGHDT and CDR2 YYEEEE. The CDR3 reads CASSLEQTSSGNTIYF. The CDR3 bases are TGTGCCAGCAGCTTGGAACAGACCAGCTCTGGAAACACCATATATTTT.

The chain is built from TRBV27 and TRBJ2-7; TRBD2 might be the D (6 bases). The germline CDR1 and CDR2 sequences are MNHEY and SMNVEV (reference sequence). The CDR3 runs to 14 residues. Trimming pared 9 bases from V and 5 bases from J, leaving 20 bases between. DNA of the CDR3: TGTGCCAGTGGAACGGGGGATCGATTCAACGAGCAGTACTTC. Translating it yields CASGTGDRFNEQYF.

J is TRBJ2-7 and V is TRBV5-1, with D perhaps matching TRBD1 (6 bases). Germline V gene data show CDR1 as SGHRS and CDR2 as YFSETQ. This CDR3 has 13 amino acids. Deletions cut 5 bases from V and 0 bases from J, with 9 bases between. The CDR3 protein is CASRQGFSYEQYF. DNA of the CDR3: TGCGCCAGCAGACAGGGTTTCTCCTACGAGCAGTACTTC.

The chain couples TRBV29-1 to TRBJ1-1, with TRBD1 matching over 7 bases. This CDR3 has 14 residues. CDR1 and CDR2 from the germline V gene are SQVTM and ANQGSEA. Trimming at V came to 6 bases and at J to 1 base, leaving 8 bases not matched to a gene. The CDR3: CSVLRQGGNTEAFF. CDR3 nucleotides: TGCAGCGTGTTACGACAGGGTGGGAACACTGAAGCTTTCTTT.

This clone was found once. The CDR3 sequence is CASSPQRTGGYGYTF. DNA of the CDR3: TGTGCCAGCTCACCCCAACGGACAGGGGGCTATGGCTACACCTTC. The chain joins TRBV18 to TRBJ1-2; the match to TRBD1 covers 10 bases. V trimming: 3 bases; J trimming: 4 bases; junction bases outside the gene matches: 5. The CDR3 runs 15 residues. Germline V gives CDR1 KGHSH, CDR2 LQKENI. The full variable domain, in which reference TRBV18 and TRBJ1-2 provide the parts outside the CDR3, is NAGVMQNPRHLVRRRGQEARLRCSPMKGHSHVYWYRQLPEEGLKFMVYLQKENIIDESGMPKERFSAEFPKEGPSILRIQQVVRGDSAAYFCASSPQRTGGYGYTFGSGTRLTVV.

The rearrangement uses TRBV5-1 and TRBJ1-2; no reliable D call. Looked up from germline, CDR1 is SGHRS and CDR2 is YFSETQ. Deletions cut 0 bases from V and 14 bases from J, with 14 bases between. This CDR3 region has 12 residues. The CDR3 here is CASSLEGEGSTF. CDR3 sequence (DNA): TGCGCCAGCAGCTTGGAAGGTGAGGGCTCAACCTTC.

The gene calls are TRBV28 and TRBJ2-7; 8 bases map to TRBD2. Trimming cost V 5 bases and J 2 bases; bases outside gene matches: 11. Looked up from germline, CDR1 is MDHEN and CDR2 is SYDVKM. The CDR3 totals 16 residues. CDR3: CASSPPDSGAPYEQYF. CDR3 sequence (DNA): TGTGCCAGCAGTCCACCAGATAGCGGGGCCCCCTACGAGCAGTACTTC.

This clone showed up just a few times. The J gene is TRBJ1-2, the V gene TRBV2, with D perhaps matching TRBD1 (6 bases). Germline values: CDR1 SNHLY, CDR2 FYNNEI. V was cut by 1 base and J by 1 base, with 16 bases left in between. The CDR3 has 17 residues. CDR3 bases: TGTGCCAGCAGTGAAGGTGGCGCAGGGGCTCTTAACTATGGCTACACCTTC. Encoded protein: CASSEGGAGALNYGYTF. Based on the CDR3 plus reference TRBV2 and TRBJ1-2, the full variable domain is EPEVTQTPSHQVTQMGQEVILRCVPISNHLYFYWYRQILGQKVEFLVSFYNNEISEKSEIFDDQFSVERPDGSNFTLKIRSTKLEDSAMYFCASSEGGAGALNYGYTFGSGTRLTVV.

The genes are TRBV7-9 and TRBJ1-2, with D maybe TRBD1 (5 bases). The CDR3 runs 13 residues. Trimming pared 2 bases from V and 4 bases from J, leaving 8 bases between. Germline CDR1 reads SEHNR; CDR2 reads FQNEAQ (reference sequence). CDR3 DNA sequence: TGTGCCAGCAGCTTAACCCAGGGCTATGGCTACACCTTC. It translates to CASSLTQGYGYTF.

The chain links TRBV27 to TRBJ1-2; D is perhaps TRBD1 (5 bases). The CDR3 runs to 13 residues. The V end was cut by 6 bases, the J end by 5 bases, with 13 bases between. From germline, CDR1 is MNHEY and CDR2 SMNVEV (reference sequence). The CDR3 DNA is TGTGCCAGCAGCTCCCCCGGGGGGTATGGCTACACCTTC. Translating it yields CASSSPGGYGYTF.

The chain links TRBV28 to TRBJ1-2; 9 bases agree with TRBD1. J gave up 8 bases and V 3 bases, and 13 bases lay outside the gene matches. This CDR3 is built from 16 residues. Germline CDR1 MDHEN, CDR2 SYDVKM. DNA of the CDR3: TGTGCCAGCAGTTTCGCCTCTTGGACAGGGGCGAAGGGCTACACCTTC. It translates to CASSFASWTGAKGYTF.